The sample holds many counts of the clone carrying this TCR beta chain. Its specificity is unknown. The data belong to a study of T cell repertoires in cytomegalovirus infection. Looking at the study overall: In public TCR beta signatures, there were indications of both CMV infection and matching HLA type.

MiXCR, run by TCRdb on the reads, gives a single entry per CDR3 protein. The data show over 150,000 distinct CDR3 sequences, roughly 19% seen once. Germline-derived CDR1 and CDR2 are SGHTA and FQGNSA. V lost 5 bases, J lost 5 bases, and 19 bases stayed unmatched. There are 18 residues in the CDR3. Study observations and caveats: Pooled public TCR beta family frequency picked out CMV carriers with the relevant HLA. CMV-specific TCR beta clonotypes restricted by HLA-C were the ones dominating the ex vivo response.

The rearrangement links TRBV7-2 to TRBJ2-5; 8 positions match TRBD2. The receptor comes from a human donor in good health (CMV status not recorded). Some clones in this sample may be carry-over from other donors' samples. The specimen sequenced was PBMCs. Here the CDR3 reads CASSQPILAGDLWETQYF. CDR3 DNA sequence: TGTGCCAGCAGCCAACCAATTCTAGCGGGCGACCTATGGGAGACCCAGTACTTC.